This TCR beta chain was sequenced during a study of T cell repertoires in cytomegalovirus infection. The overall study: An indication of both CMV infection and matching HLA type came from public TCR beta signatures. Whole-study results and caveats: HLA-C-restricted CMV-specific TCR beta clonotypes were dominant in the ex vivo response. Cumulative public TCR beta family frequency identified CMV carriers with the relevant HLA.

TCRdb passed the reads through MiXCR, listing each CDR3 protein once. Of around 740,000 distinct CDR3 sequences detected, 35% to 45% appear once; the ten largest clones hold around 3%. In this sample, this clonotype turned up a few times. Its antigen remains unknown. V gave up 8 bases and J gave up 7 bases, with 14 bases separating them. This CDR3 contains 12 residues. The sequence derives from a human donor in good health (CMV status not recorded). Some clones in this sample may be carry-over from other donors' samples. Sequencing was done on a sample of PBMCs. The chain is built from TRBV12-3 or TRBV12-4 and TRBJ1-2; possible D gene TRBD1, 6 bases. CDR3 sequence reads: CASYRAEGGYTF. The DNA for the CDR3 is TGTGCCAGCTACAGGGCGGAAGGTGGCTACACCTTC.